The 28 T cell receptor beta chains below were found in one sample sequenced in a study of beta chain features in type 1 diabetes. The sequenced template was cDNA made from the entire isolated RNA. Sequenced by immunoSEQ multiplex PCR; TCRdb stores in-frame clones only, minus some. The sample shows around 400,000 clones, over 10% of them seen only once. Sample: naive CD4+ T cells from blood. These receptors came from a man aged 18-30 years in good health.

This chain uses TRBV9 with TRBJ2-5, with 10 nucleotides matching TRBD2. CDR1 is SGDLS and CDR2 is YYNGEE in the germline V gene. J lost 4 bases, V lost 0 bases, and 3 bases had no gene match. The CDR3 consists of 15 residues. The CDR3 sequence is CASSVVSSGGETQYF. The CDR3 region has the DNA TGTGCCAGCAGCGTAGTTTCTAGCGGGGGAGAGACCCAGTACTTC.

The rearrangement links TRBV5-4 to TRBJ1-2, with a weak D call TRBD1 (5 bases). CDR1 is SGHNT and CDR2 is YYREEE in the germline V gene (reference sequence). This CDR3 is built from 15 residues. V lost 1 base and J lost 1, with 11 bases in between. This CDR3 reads CASSLMQGLNYGYTF. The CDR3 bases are TGTGCCAGCAGCTTGATGCAGGGCCTTAACTATGGCTACACCTTC.

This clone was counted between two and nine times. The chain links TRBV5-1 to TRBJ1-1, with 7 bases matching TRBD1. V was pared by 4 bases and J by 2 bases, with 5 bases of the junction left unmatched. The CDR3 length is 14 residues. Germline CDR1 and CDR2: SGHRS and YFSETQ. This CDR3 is CASSLGTANTEAFF. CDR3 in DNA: TGCGCCAGCAGCCTCGGGACAGCCAACACTGAAGCTTTCTTT. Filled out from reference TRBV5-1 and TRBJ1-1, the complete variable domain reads KAGVTQTPRYLIKTRGQQVTLSCSPISGHRSVSWYQQTPGQGLQFLFEYFSETQRNKGNFPGRFSGRQFSNSRSEMNVSTLELGDSALYLCASSLGTANTEAFFGQGTRLTVV.

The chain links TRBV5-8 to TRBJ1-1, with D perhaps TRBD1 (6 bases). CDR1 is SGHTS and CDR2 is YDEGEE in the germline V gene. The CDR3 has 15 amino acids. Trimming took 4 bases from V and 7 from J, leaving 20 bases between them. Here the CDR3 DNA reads TGTGCCAGCAGCCCCCGAGGGGGGGGATCGGATGAAGCTTTCTTT. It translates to CASSPRGGGSDEAFF.

The CDR3 sequence: CASRQTPFNSPLHF. The CDR3 DNA is TGTGCCAGCAGACAGACCCCTTTTAATTCACCCCTCCACTTT. The V gene is TRBV7-9, the J gene TRBJ1-6; no definite D call. CDR1 is SEHNR and CDR2 is FQNEAQ in the germline V gene (reference sequence). With 6 bases removed from V and 6 bases from J, the gap between germline ends came to 12 bases. There are 14 residues in the CDR3.

The CDR3: CASSRRSGTGGNEQYF. Written as DNA, the CDR3 is TGTGCCAGCAGCCGACGATCCGGGACAGGGGGTAACGAGCAGTACTTC. This chain connects TRBV27 to TRBJ2-7; 11 nucleotides agree with TRBD1. The CDR3 extends over 16 amino acids. Germline lookup yields CDR1 MNHEY and CDR2 SMNVEV (reference sequence). The V gene end was trimmed by 6 bases and the J gene end by 5 bases; junction bases not matched to a gene: 12.

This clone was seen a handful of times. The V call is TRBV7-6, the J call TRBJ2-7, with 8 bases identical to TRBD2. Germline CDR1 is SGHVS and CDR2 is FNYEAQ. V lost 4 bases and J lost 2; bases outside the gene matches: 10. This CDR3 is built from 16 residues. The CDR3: CASSSSRGGGTYEQYF. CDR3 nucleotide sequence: TGTGCCAGCAGCTCCTCGCGTGGCGGGGGGACCTACGAGCAGTACTTC.

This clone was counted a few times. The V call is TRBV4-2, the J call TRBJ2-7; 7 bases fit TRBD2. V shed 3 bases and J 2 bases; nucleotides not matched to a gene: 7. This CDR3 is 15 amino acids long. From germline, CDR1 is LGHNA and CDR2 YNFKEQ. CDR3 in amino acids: CASSQISGTTYEQYF. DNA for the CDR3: TGTGCCAGCAGCCAGATAAGCGGGACGACCTACGAGCAGTACTTC.

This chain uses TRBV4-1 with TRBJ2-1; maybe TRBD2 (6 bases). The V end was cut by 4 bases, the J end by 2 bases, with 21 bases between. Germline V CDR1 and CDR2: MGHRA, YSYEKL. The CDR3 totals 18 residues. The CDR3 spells CASSRTGRSSGAYNEQFF. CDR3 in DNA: TGCGCCAGCAGCCGAACCGGGAGATCCTCGGGGGCCTACAATGAGCAGTTCTTC.

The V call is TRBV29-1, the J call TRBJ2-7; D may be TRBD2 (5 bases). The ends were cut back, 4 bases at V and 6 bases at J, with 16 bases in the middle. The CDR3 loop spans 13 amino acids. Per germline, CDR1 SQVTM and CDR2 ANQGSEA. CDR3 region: CSVGWRAEGEQYF. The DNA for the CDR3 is TGCAGCGTTGGCTGGCGGGCGGAAGGCGAGCAGTACTTC.

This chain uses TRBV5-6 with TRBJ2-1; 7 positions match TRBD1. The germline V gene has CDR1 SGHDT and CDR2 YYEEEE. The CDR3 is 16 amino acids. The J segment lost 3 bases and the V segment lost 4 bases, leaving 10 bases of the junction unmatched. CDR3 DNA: TGTGCCAGCAGCGTACGGGACAGAGCTCTCTACAATGAGCAGTTCTTC. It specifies CASSVRDRALYNEQFF.

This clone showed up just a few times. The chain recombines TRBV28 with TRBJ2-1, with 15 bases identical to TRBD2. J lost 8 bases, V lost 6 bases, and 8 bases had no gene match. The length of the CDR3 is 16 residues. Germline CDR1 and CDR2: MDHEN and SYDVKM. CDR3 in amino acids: CASSSGLAGGWYEQFF. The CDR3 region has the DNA TGTGCCAGCAGCTCGGGACTAGCGGGAGGATGGTATGAGCAGTTCTTC.

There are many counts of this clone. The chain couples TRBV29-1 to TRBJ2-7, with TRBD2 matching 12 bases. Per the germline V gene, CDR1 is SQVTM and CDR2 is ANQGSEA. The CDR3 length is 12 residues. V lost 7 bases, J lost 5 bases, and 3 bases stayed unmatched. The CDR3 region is CSGASGRDEQYF. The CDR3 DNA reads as TGCAGCGGTGCTAGCGGGAGGGACGAGCAGTACTTC.

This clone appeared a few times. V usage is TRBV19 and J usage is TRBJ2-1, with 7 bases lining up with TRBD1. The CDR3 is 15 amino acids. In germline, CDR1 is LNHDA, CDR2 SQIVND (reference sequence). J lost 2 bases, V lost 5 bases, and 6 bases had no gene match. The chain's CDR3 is CASSPDRDPYNEQFF. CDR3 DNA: TGTGCCAGTAGTCCCGACAGGGACCCCTACAATGAGCAGTTCTTC.

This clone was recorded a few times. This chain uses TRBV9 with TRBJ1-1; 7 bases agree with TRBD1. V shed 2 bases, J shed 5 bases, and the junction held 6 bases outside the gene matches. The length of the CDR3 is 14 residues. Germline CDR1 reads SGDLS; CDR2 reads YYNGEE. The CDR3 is CASSVRQGGTEAFF. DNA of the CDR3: TGTGCCAGCAGCGTGAGACAGGGCGGGACTGAAGCTTTCTTT.

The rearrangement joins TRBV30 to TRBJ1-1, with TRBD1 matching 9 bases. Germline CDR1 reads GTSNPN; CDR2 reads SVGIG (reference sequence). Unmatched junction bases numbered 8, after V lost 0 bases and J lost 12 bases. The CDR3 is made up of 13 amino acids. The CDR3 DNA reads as TGTGCCTGGAGTGTAAATGGGGGACAGGGTACTTTCTTT. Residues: CAWSVNGGQGTFF.

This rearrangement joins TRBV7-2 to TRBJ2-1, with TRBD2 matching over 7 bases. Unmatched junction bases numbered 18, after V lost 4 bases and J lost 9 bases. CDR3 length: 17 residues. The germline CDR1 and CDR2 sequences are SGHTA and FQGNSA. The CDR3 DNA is TGTGCCAGCAGCTCCCGAACTCTAGCGGTCAGAGAGGGTGAGCAGTTCTTC. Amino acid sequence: CASSSRTLAVREGEQFF.

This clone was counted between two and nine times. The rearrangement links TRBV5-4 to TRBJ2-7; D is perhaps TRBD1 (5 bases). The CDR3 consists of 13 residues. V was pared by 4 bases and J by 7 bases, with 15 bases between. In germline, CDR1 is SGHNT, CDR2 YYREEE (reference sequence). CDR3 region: CASSPLQGREQYF. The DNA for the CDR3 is TGTGCCAGCAGCCCCCTCCAGGGAAGGGAGCAGTACTTC.

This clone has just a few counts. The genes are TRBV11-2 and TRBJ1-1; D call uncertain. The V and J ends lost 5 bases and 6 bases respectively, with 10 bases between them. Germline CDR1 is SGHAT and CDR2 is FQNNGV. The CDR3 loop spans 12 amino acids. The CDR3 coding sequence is TGTGCCAGCAGCGTCGGGGTGGCTGAAGCTTTCTTT. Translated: CASSVGVAEAFF.

In DNA, the CDR3 is TGTGCCAGCAGTGAGGGACAGGGTGGGGGGGAGACCCAGTACTTC. It yields the protein CASSEGQGGGETQYF. The V gene is TRBV2, the J gene TRBJ2-5; 9 nucleotides match TRBD1. The junction had 7 bases not matched to a gene; V was cut back by 3 bases and J by 5 bases. The CDR3 is 15 residues long. The germline CDR1 and CDR2 sequences are SNHLY and FYNNEI.

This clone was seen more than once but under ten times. CDR3 coding DNA: TGTGCCAGCATCGTAAGACAGGGTAACCCTGGCTACACCTTC. Residues: CASIVRQGNPGYTF. The J gene is TRBJ1-2, the V gene TRBV7-2; 7 positions match TRBD1. This CDR3 region has 14 residues. V lost 7 bases, J lost 7 bases, and 12 bases stayed unmatched. Germline loops: CDR1 SGHTA, CDR2 FQGNSA.

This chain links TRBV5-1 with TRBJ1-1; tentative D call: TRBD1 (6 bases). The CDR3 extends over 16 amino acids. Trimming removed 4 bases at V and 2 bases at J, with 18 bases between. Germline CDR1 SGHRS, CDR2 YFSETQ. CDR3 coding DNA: TGCGCCAGCAGCCCTGGGGCCTACAGGGTTAACACTGAAGCTTTCTTT. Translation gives CASSPGAYRVNTEAFF.

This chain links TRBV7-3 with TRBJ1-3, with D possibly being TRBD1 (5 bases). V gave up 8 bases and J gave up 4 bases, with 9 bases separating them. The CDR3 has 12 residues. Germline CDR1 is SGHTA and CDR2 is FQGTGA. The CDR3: CASGGGGNTIYF. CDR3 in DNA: TGTGCCAGCGGGGGAGGAGGAAACACCATATATTTT. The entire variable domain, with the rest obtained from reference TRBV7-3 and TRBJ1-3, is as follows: GAGVSQTPSNKVTEKGKYVELRCDPISGHTALYWYRQSLGQGPEFLIYFQGTGAADDSGLPNDRFFAVRPEGSVSTLKIQRTERGDSAVYLCASGGGGNTIYFGEGSWLTVV.

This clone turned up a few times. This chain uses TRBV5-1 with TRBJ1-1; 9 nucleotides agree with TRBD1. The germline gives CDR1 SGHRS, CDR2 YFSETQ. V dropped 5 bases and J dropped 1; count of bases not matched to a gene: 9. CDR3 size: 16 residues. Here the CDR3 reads CASSMGQGLSNTEAFF. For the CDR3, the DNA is TGCGCCAGCAGTATGGGACAGGGATTATCGAACACTGAAGCTTTCTTT.

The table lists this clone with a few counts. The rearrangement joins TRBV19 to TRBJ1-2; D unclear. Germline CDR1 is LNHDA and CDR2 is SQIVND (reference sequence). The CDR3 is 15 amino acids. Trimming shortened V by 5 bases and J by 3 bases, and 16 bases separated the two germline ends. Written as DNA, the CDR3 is TGTGCCAGTAGTCCTGCCGGGGAGGCCCACTATGGCTACACCTTC. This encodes CASSPAGEAHYGYTF.

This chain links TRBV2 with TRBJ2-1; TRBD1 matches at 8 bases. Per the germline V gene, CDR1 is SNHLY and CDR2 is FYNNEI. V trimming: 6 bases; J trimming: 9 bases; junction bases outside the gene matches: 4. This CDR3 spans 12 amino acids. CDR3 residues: CASRGQGGEQFF. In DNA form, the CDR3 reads TGTGCCAGCAGAGGACAGGGCGGTGAGCAGTTCTTC.

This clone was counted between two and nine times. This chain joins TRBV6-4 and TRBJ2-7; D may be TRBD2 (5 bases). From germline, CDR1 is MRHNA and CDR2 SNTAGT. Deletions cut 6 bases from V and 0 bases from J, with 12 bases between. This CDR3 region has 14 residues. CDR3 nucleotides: TGTGCCAGCAGCCCATCGGGAACCTCCTACGAGCAGTACTTC. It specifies CASSPSGTSYEQYF.

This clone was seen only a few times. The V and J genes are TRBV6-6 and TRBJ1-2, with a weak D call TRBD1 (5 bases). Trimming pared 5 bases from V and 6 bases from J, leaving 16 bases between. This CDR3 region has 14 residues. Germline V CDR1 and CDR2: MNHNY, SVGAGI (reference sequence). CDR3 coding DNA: TGTGCCAGCAGTGCGGGGGACGCCTTGGATGGCTACACCTTC. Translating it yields CASSAGDALDGYTF.